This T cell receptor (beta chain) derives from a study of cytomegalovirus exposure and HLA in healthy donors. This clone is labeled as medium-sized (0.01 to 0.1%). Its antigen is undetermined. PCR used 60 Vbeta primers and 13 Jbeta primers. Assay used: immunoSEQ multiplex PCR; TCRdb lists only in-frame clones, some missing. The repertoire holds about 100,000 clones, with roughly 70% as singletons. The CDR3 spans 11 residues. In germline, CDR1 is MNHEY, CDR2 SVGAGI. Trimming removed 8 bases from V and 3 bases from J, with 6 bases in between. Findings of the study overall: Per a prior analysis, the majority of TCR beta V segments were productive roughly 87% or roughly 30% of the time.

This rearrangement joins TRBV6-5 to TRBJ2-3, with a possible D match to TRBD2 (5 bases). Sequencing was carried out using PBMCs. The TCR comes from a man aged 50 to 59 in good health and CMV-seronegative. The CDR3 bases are TGTGCCAGCCGGGGAACAGATACGCAGTATTTT. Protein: CASRGTDTQYF.